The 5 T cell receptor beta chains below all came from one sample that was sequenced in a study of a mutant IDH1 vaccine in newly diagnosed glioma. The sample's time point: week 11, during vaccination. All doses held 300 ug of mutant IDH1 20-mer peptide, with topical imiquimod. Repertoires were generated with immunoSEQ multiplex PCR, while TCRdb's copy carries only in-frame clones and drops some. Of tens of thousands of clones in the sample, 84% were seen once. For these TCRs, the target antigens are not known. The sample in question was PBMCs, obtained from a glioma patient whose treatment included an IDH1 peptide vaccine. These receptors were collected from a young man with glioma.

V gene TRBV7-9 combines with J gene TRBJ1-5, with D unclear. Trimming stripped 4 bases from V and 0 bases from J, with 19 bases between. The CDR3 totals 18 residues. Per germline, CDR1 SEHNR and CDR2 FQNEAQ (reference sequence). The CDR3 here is CASSYIGVRGYSNQPQHF. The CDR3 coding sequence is TGTGCCAGCAGCTACATCGGGGTTCGAGGGTATAGCAATCAGCCCCAGCATTTT.

The CDR3 DNA sequence: TGTGCCAGCAGGGGACAGGGGCGTTCGTATGGCTACACCTTC. This encodes CASRGQGRSYGYTF. The chain combines TRBV6-5 with TRBJ1-2, with 10 bases matching TRBD1. The V gene end was trimmed by 6 bases and the J gene end by 5 bases; junction bases not matched to a gene: 6. CDR1 is MNHEY, CDR2 SVGAGI, per germline. The CDR3 contains 14 residues.

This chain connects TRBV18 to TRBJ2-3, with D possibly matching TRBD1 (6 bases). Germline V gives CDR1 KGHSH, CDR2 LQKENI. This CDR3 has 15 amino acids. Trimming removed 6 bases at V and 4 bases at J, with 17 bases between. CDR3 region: CASSPTGYVADTQYF. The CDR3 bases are TGTGCCAGCTCCCCGACAGGCTACGTAGCAGATACGCAGTATTTT.

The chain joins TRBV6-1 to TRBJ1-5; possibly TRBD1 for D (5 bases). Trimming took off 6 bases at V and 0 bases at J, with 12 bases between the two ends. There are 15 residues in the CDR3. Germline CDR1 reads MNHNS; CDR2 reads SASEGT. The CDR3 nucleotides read TGTGCCAGCAGATTGGACATATATAGCAATCAGCCCCAGCATTTT. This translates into CASRLDIYSNQPQHF.

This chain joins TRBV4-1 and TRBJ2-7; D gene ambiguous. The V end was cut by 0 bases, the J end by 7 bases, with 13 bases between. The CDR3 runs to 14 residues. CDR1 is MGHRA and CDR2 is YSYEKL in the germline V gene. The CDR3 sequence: CASSQDVRAWEQYF. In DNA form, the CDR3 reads TGCGCCAGCAGCCAAGATGTTAGAGCCTGGGAGCAGTACTTC.